This T cell receptor beta chain was retrieved from a study of shared clonotypes between healthy human individuals. Study-wide findings and caveats: Exclusively blood specimens were collected; tissue repertoires likely differ. Estimated richness was generally greater in naive than memory subsets.

Germline CDR1 SEHNR, CDR2 FQNEAQ (reference sequence). V was clipped by 1 base and J by 5 bases, with 8 bases between them. This CDR3 is built from 14 residues. A deep-level run was used for the assay. Assay: immunoSEQ multiplex PCR; the TCRdb copy retains only in-frame clones and omits some. The sample lists around 200,000 clones; 65% to 80% were seen once. With respect to this clone: The antigen remains undetermined.

The material sequenced was memory CD4+ T cells sorted from blood. Subset: CD45RA-negative fraction. The source of this sequence is a man aged 30-40 years in good health. This chain connects TRBV7-9 to TRBJ1-4; unclear D gene. CDR3 bases: TGTGCCAGCAGCTTAGAGCGGCGGAATGAAAAACTGTTTTTT. Translating it yields CASSLERRNEKLFF.